Below, 15 T cell receptor beta chains from the same sample are listed, as sequenced in a study of T-cell reconstitution after alpha-beta-depleted transplantation in children. Researchers prepared the TCRbeta library using unique molecular identifiers, the study reports. TCRdb analysed the PCR reads with MiXCR anew, one entry per CDR3 protein. In the table there are under 750,000 distinct CDR3 sequences, 23% of which are singletons. This material consisted of PBMCs, mostly from graft donor cells, taken 360 days after TCRalphabeta/CD19-depleted stem cell transplant. These receptors all stem from a boy in the first two years of life who had a stem cell transplant for acute myeloid leukemia, so the T cells may come from the graft donor.

This clonotype was counted between two and nine times. This chain links TRBV4-3 with TRBJ2-2, with D maybe TRBD1 (6 bases). The CDR3 is 16 amino acids. Germline CDR1 reads LGHNA; CDR2 reads YSLEER. V lost 2 bases, J lost 9 bases, and 19 bases lay in between. The CDR3 sequence is CASSQQGTIGDRELFF. DNA for the CDR3: TGCGCCAGCAGCCAACAGGGGACGATCGGGGACCGGGAGCTGTTTTTT.

The chain joins TRBV20-1 to TRBJ2-7; D tentatively reads TRBD1 or TRBD2 (5 bases each). The CDR3 extends over 14 amino acids. The germline V gene encodes CDR1 DFQATT and CDR2 SNEGSKA (reference sequence). V was trimmed by 3 bases and J by 2 bases, leaving 14 bases between them. In nucleotides, the CDR3 is TGCAGTGCTAGCAAAAGAGGGGTTACCTACGAGCAGTACTTC. Residues: CSASKRGVTYEQYF.

This clonotype was counted between two and nine times. This rearrangement joins TRBV20-1 to TRBJ1-2; D is uncertain. Per the germline V gene, CDR1 is DFQATT and CDR2 is SNEGSKA (reference sequence). The CDR3 has 13 amino acids. The germline V and J ends were trimmed by 6 bases and 0 bases, with 11 bases remaining between them. CDR3 sequence: CSAPMDSNYGYTF. The DNA of the CDR3 is TGCAGTGCCCCGATGGACTCTAACTATGGCTACACCTTC.

Remarks on this clonotype: This may come from a read error, since a much larger clone is one base off. The chain uses TRBV5-1 and TRBJ1-5, with no clear D. The CDR3 extends over 14 amino acids. CDR1 SGHRS and CDR2 YFSETQ come from the germline V gene. The DNA of the CDR3 is TGCGCCAGCTCCCCTATTGGAGGGAGTCAGACCCAGCATTTT. This sequence encodes CASSPIGGSQTQHF.

The chain is built from TRBV12-3 or TRBV12-4 and TRBJ1-5; the D gene is possibly TRBD1 (5 bases). Trimming cost V 8 bases and J 4 bases, with 12 bases left between them. The CDR3 loop spans 13 amino acids. CDR3 region: CASGGGGNQPQHF. The CDR3 DNA reads TGTGCCAGCGGGGGTGGAGGGAATCAGCCCCAGCATTTT.

This clonotype was detected many times. This chain links TRBV12-3 or TRBV12-4 with TRBJ2-1, with a tentative D call TRBD2 (5 bases). The V end was cut by 2 bases, the J end by 3 bases, with 14 bases between. The CDR3 consists of 16 residues. The CDR3 DNA follows: TGTGCCAGCAGTTTACTCCCCGGGGTCCGCTACAATGAGCAGTTCTTC. Translated: CASSLLPGVRYNEQFF.

In this sample, this clonotype turned up many times. The chain recombines TRBV20-1 with TRBJ2-5; the D is unclear. The CDR3 has 13 amino acids. Germline-derived CDR1 and CDR2 are DFQATT and SNEGSKA (reference sequence). V lost 2 bases, J lost 2 bases, and 9 bases lay in between. CDR3 coding DNA: TGCAGTGCTAGAATCGGCAGTCAAGAGACCCAGTACTTC. It translates to CSARIGSQETQYF.

A word on this clonotype: Since a much larger clone is just one base distant, this may be a read error. The rearrangement joins TRBV20-1 to TRBJ2-3; either TRBD1 or TRBD2 may supply D (6 bases each). The CDR3 covers 17 residues. Germline CDR1 DFQATT, CDR2 SNEGSKA (reference sequence). Here the CDR3 DNA reads TGCTGTGCTAGAGTCTCCGGACAGCGGGCCTACACAGATACGCAGTATTTT. Translating it yields CCARVSGQRAYTDTQYF.

The chain uses TRBV15 and TRBJ2-3, with D possibly matching TRBD1 (5 bases). CDR3 length: 18 residues. Looked up from germline, CDR1 is LNHNV and CDR2 is YYDKDF (reference sequence). With 1 base removed from V and 1 base from J, the gap between germline ends came to 18 bases. CDR3 sequence (DNA): TGTGCCACCAGCAGAGGCCGGGCGCAGGGAAGGGGCACAGATACGCAGTATTTT. Translation gives CATSRGRAQGRGTDTQYF.

The chain couples TRBV29-1 to TRBJ2-2; a possible D gene is TRBD1 (5 bases). The V end was cut by 1 base, the J end by 5 bases, with 11 bases between. The CDR3 loop spans 14 amino acids. Germline-derived CDR1 and CDR2 are SQVTM and ANQGSEA. This chain's CDR3 is CSVEARELTGELFF. The DNA for the CDR3 is TGCAGCGTTGAAGCCAGGGAACTAACCGGGGAGCTGTTTTTT.

In nucleotides, the CDR3 is TGCAGTGCTAGTTTAGCCCCTCTAGCGGCCTTCCCTCTCTGGGGCACAGATACGCAGTATTTT. As protein: CSASLAPLAAFPLWGTDTQYF. The chain carries TRBV20-1 and TRBJ2-3, with 7 nucleotides matching TRBD2. V lost 3 bases, J lost 1 base, and 25 bases stayed unmatched. The CDR3 extends over 21 amino acids. CDR1 and CDR2 (germline): DFQATT, SNEGSKA (reference sequence).

This clonotype was recorded at least ten times. V is TRBV19 and J is TRBJ2-2, with D possibly matching TRBD1 (6 bases). This CDR3 has 14 amino acids. V lost 4 bases and J 3 bases, leaving 9 bases between the germline ends. CDR1 is LNHDA and CDR2 is SQIVND in the germline V gene (reference sequence). The CDR3 DNA reads TGTGCCAGTAGTAAACGGACAGACACCGGGGAGCTGTTTTTT. This codes for CASSKRTDTGELFF. Full variable domain (outside the CDR3, taken from reference TRBV19 and TRBJ2-2): DGGITQSPKYLFRKEGQNVTLSCEQNLNHDAMYWYRQDPGQGLRLIYYSQIVNDFQKGDIAEGYSVSREKKESFPLTVTSAQKNPTAFYLCASSKRTDTGELFFGEGSRLTVL.

The V call is TRBV7-2, the J call TRBJ2-5; weak D call: TRBD1 (6 bases). Per the germline V gene, CDR1 is SGHTA and CDR2 is FQGNSA. The CDR3 has 15 residues. The germline V and J ends were trimmed by 6 bases and 5 bases, with 19 bases remaining between them. The CDR3, as DNA: TGTGCCAGCAGTCGAGGACAGCATTCAGCGGAGACCCAGTACTTC. Translated: CASSRGQHSAETQYF.

This chain uses TRBV2 with TRBJ2-7; TRBD1 agrees at 10 bases. Trimming cost V 5 bases and J 1 base; bases outside gene matches: 5. The CDR3 is 15 amino acids. Germline-derived CDR1 and CDR2 are SNHLY and FYNNEI. As DNA, the CDR3 is TGTGCCAGCAGTTTGGACAGGGGGGGATCCTACGAGCAGTACGTC. Its protein is CASSLDRGGSYEQYV.

This chain links TRBV20-1 with TRBJ1-1, with 8 nucleotides matching TRBD1. CDR1 is DFQATT, CDR2 SNEGSKA, per germline (reference sequence). With V trimmed by 5 bases and J by 5 bases, 10 bases remained unmatched. This CDR3 spans 14 amino acids. The CDR3 DNA reads as TGCAGTGCTTCGCCGGGACAGGCGTTAACTGAAGCTTTCTTT. It specifies CSASPGQALTEAFF.